This is a list of T cell receptor beta chains from one sample in a study of CD8+ T cells in alopecia areata. Generated by immunoSEQ multiplex PCR, the TCRdb table keeps only in-frame clones and is missing some. Of about 98,000 clones in the sample, under 45% were seen once. Sequenced sample: CD4+ T cells sorted from blood. The receptors shown here come from a human donor with alopecia areata. CDR3s include the opening cysteine and the closing phenylalanine or tryptophan. Each record gives: J gene, V gene, D gene, clone size, CDR3 protein, CDR3 DNA. A D gene is named only where the DNA matches it firmly. For some rows the clone size is stated as once, few or many, or as a class when expanded; others skip it.

J: TRBJ1-5
V: TRBV19
D: TRBD1
size: -
CDR3: CASSGTGGGIQPQHF
DNA: TGTGCCAGTAGCGGCACAGGGGGCGGGATTCAGCCCCAGCATTTT

J: TRBJ2-1
V: TRBV30
D: TRBD1
size: -
CDR3: CAWGTGQGDKQFF
DNA: TGTGCCTGGGGGACAGGACAAGGTGATAAGCAGTTCTTC

J: TRBJ1-1
V: TRBV30
D: -
size: -
CDR3: CAWSVLGSTPRNTEAFF
DNA: TGTGCCTGGAGTGTACTGGGTTCAACCCCGAGGAACACTGAAGCTTTCTTT

J: TRBJ2-7
V: TRBV6-5
D: -
size: -
CDR3: CASSYREHYEQYF
DNA: TGTGCCAGCAGTTATCGGGAGCACTACGAGCAGTACTTC

J: TRBJ2-7
V: TRBV28
D: TRBD1
size: many
CDR3: CASSRIPGQGADEQYF
DNA: TGTGCCAGCAGTCGAATCCCGGGACAGGGGGCGGACGAGCAGTACTTC

J: TRBJ2-7
V: TRBV2
D: -
size: -
CDR3: CASRQETYEQYF
DNA: TGTGCCAGCAGGCAAGAGACCTACGAGCAGTACTTC

J: TRBJ2-7
V: TRBV29-1
D: TRBD2
size: -
CDR3: CSVKGLAGAAYEQYF
DNA: TGCAGCGTCAAAGGACTAGCGGGAGCGGCATACGAGCAGTACTTC

J: TRBJ1-2
V: TRBV28
D: -
size: once
CDR3: CASTYSQGFGYTF
DNA: TGTGCCAGCACCTATTCACAGGGCTTCGGCTACACCTTC

J: TRBJ2-5
V: TRBV29-1
D: TRBD1
size: -
CDR3: CSVQKTRGRGETQYF
DNA: TGCAGCGTCCAGAAGACCAGGGGGCGAGGAGAGACCCAGTACTTC

J: TRBJ2-7
V: TRBV30
D: -
size: once
CDR3: CAWSVFGYEQYF
DNA: TGTGCCTGGAGTGTTTTTGGCTACGAGCAGTACTTC

J: TRBJ2-5
V: TRBV29-1
D: -
size: few
CDR3: CSVEKREGETQYF
DNA: TGCAGCGTTGAAAAGCGAGAAGGGGAGACCCAGTACTTC

J: TRBJ2-7
V: TRBV7-2
D: TRBD1
size: few
CDR3: CASSRQGGRMNEQYF
DNA: TGTGCCAGCAGCAGACAAGGGGGCCGGATGAACGAGCAGTACTTC

J: TRBJ2-3
V: TRBV6-1
D: -
size: -
CDR3: CASSETGQTDTQYF
DNA: TGTGCCAGCAGTGAAACCGGACAGACAGATACGCAGTATTTT

J: TRBJ2-3
V: TRBV6-5
D: TRBD2
size: -
CDR3: CASSPTSGREGTQYF
DNA: TGTGCCAGCAGCCCGACTAGCGGGAGGGAGGGTACGCAGTATTTT

J: TRBJ2-7
V: TRBV29-1
D: -
size: -
CDR3: CSVDRGSYEQYF
DNA: TGCAGCGTTGACAGGGGATCCTACGAGCAGTACTTC

J: TRBJ2-1
V: TRBV29-1
D: TRBD2
size: few
CDR3: CSVEDLAGIGHEQFF
DNA: TGCAGCGTTGAAGATCTAGCGGGAATAGGTCATGAGCAGTTCTTC

J: TRBJ2-4
V: TRBV29-1
D: TRBD1
size: -
CDR3: CSVDPGQQNIQYF
DNA: TGCAGCGTTGACCCGGGACAGCAAAACATTCAGTACTTC

J: TRBJ2-1
V: TRBV9
D: -
size: -
CDR3: CASSTSPNVVDEQFF
DNA: TGTGCCAGCAGCACCAGCCCTAATGTGGTGGATGAGCAGTTCTTC

J: TRBJ2-7
V: TRBV15
D: -
size: -
CDR3: CATSADYEQYF
DNA: TGTGCCACCAGCGCGGATTACGAGCAGTACTTC

J: TRBJ1-4
V: TRBV29-1
D: -
size: -
CDR3: CSVARDEKLFF
DNA: TGCAGCGTAGCCAGGGACGAAAAACTGTTTTTT

J: TRBJ2-7
V: TRBV28
D: -
size: -
CDR3: CASRTEGGVGHEQYF
DNA: TGTGCCAGCAGAACGGAGGGCGGTGTGGGCCACGAGCAGTACTTC

J: TRBJ2-5
V: TRBV4-3
D: -
size: -
CDR3: CASSQTAQRGETRNF
DNA: TGCGCCAGCAGCCAAACAGCCCAGAGGGGGGAGACAAGGAACTTC

J: TRBJ2-7
V: TRBV6-5
D: TRBD1
size: -
CDR3: CASKDRDRGSYEQYF
DNA: TGTGCCAGCAAAGACCGGGACAGGGGCTCCTACGAGCAGTACTTC

J: TRBJ1-2
V: TRBV30
D: TRBD1
size: -
CDR3: CAWGDRDAGYTF
DNA: TGTGCCTGGGGGGACAGGGATGCTGGCTACACCTTC

J: TRBJ2-1
V: TRBV29-1
D: -
size: -
CDR3: CSVVRGPPKNEQFF
DNA: TGCAGCGTTGTGCGGGGACCTCCGAAGAATGAGCAGTTCTTC

J: TRBJ2-3
V: TRBV29-1
D: -
size: -
CDR3: CSVALRNTDTQYF
DNA: TGCAGCGTTGCTCTCAGGAATACAGATACGCAGTATTTT

J: TRBJ2-1
V: TRBV29-1
D: TRBD2
size: -
CDR3: CSVTGLAGGGSSYNEQFF
DNA: TGCAGCGTTACGGGACTAGCGGGAGGCGGTAGCTCCTACAATGAGCAGTTCTTC

J: TRBJ1-5
V: TRBV7-8
D: -
size: few
CDR3: CASSSESWGSDQPQHF
DNA: TGTGCCAGCAGCTCCGAGTCGTGGGGGTCTGATCAGCCCCAGCATTTT

J: TRBJ2-7
V: TRBV7-9
D: -
size: few
CDR3: CASSLVSRSYYEQYF
DNA: TGTGCCAGCAGCTTAGTGTCGAGGTCTTACTACGAGCAGTACTTC